This T cell receptor (beta chain) comes out of a study of neurological immune-mediated disorders. MiXCR, applied by TCRdb to the 5' RACE reads, yields one record per CDR3 protein. This sample has approximately 48,000 distinct CDR3 sequences; over 15% occur once, and the top ten carry about 4.2%. The ends were cut back, 4 bases at V and 3 bases at J, with 12 bases in the middle. The CDR3 spans 14 residues. The germline CDR1 and CDR2 sequences are KGHSH and LQKENI. Sequenced sample: PBMCs. This receptor was taken from a man aged 55-75 years in good health. The gene calls are TRBV18 and TRBJ1-1; unclear D gene. CDR3 sequence (DNA): TGTGCCAGCTCACGGGCCGCCGGCGACACTGAAGCTTTCTTT. Translating it yields CASSRAAGDTEAFF.